This T cell receptor (beta chain) originates from a study of blood T cell repertoires in COVID-19. Study-wide background: COVID-19 samples, acute and convalescent, were from the United States, Italy and Spain.

Germline V gene sequence: CDR1 MDHEN, CDR2 SYDVKM. V was cut by 5 bases and J by 8 bases, with 15 bases left in between. The CDR3 covers 13 residues. How the authors handled the data: Estimated nucleated cell counts came from reference gene primer amplification. The table came from immunoSEQ multiplex PCR; TCRdb's copy has only in-frame clones and leaves some out. The DNA gave D and trimming, while V, J and clone size come from that table. Among more than 85,000 clones listed, around 83% were seen once. The rearrangement joins TRBV28 to TRBJ1-1; D is unresolved. The source material was peripheral blood. This TCR came from a man aged 55 to 69 with acute or convalescent COVID-19. In nucleotides, the CDR3 is TGTGCCAGCAGTATACTAAGTACACTAGAAGCTTTCTTT. Protein: CASSILSTLEAFF.